A single sample gave rise to the 10 T cell receptor beta chains below, sequenced in a study of beta chain features in type 1 diabetes. Study-wide points: All four CD4+ subsets of Type 1 diabetes patients contained TCRB CDR3s that were moderately but significantly shorter.

Every bit of the isolated RNA underwent reverse transcription, so sequencing read expressed TCRB transcripts. Data came from immunoSEQ multiplex PCR; TCRdb stores just in-frame clones and leaves some out. This sample yields approximately 730,000 clones, of which roughly 13% are seen a single time; 0.02% to 0.025% belongs to the top ten. These receptors' antigens are unknown. Sequencing was performed on naive CD4+ T cells from blood. The receptors derive from a man between 18 and 29 years old with type 1 diabetes.

This clone came up a few times. The chain employs TRBV2 and TRBJ2-7, with D uncertain. The germline V gene has CDR1 SNHLY and CDR2 FYNNEI. The CDR3 consists of 14 residues. V lost 7 bases and J lost 3, with 16 bases in between. The CDR3: CASNGKGPRYEQYF. In DNA form, the CDR3 reads TGTGCCAGCAACGGAAAGGGTCCCCGCTACGAGCAGTACTTC.

This clone turned up a few times. The J gene is TRBJ1-3, the V gene TRBV30; tentative D call: TRBD1 (6 bases). The V gene's germline CDR1 is GTSNPN and CDR2 SVGIG (reference sequence). The V gene lost 5 bases and the J gene lost 3 bases, with 17 bases spanning the gap. The CDR3 covers 15 residues. This chain's CDR3 is CAWAQGSEGGNTIYF. The CDR3 DNA follows: TGTGCCTGGGCACAGGGAAGTGAGGGTGGAAACACCATATATTTT.

V and J are TRBV6-1 and TRBJ2-7, with D tentatively TRBD1 or TRBD2 (5 bases each). Germline V CDR1 and CDR2: MNHNS, SASEGT. V dropped 7 bases and J dropped 2 bases, with 15 bases sitting between them. The CDR3 consists of 14 residues. The CDR3 protein is CASTLGDGAYEQYF. The DNA of the CDR3 is TGTGCCAGCACCTTGGGGGACGGAGCCTACGAGCAGTACTTC.

This clone was detected only a few times. The rearrangement joins TRBV5-6 to TRBJ2-7; 10 nucleotides agree with TRBD1. CDR1 is SGHDT, CDR2 YYEEEE, per germline. CDR3 length equals 15 residues. J gave up 4 bases and V 1 base, and 5 bases lay outside the gene matches. The CDR3 loop is CASSLYWDRGYEQYF. The CDR3 DNA sequence: TGTGCCAGCAGCTTGTATTGGGACAGGGGTTACGAGCAGTACTTC.

This chain joins TRBV7-8 and TRBJ2-2; D uncertain. CDR1 is SGHVS, CDR2 FQNEAQ, per germline. The CDR3 consists of 14 residues. The V gene lost 3 bases and the J gene lost 5 bases, with 10 bases spanning the gap. This CDR3 is CASSFTEITGELFF. In nucleotides, the CDR3 is TGTGCCAGCAGCTTCACAGAAATTACCGGGGAGCTGTTTTTT. Together with reference TRBV7-8 and TRBJ2-2, the CDR3 gives the full variable domain: GAGVSQSPRYKVAKRGQDVALRCDPISGHVSLFWYQQALGQGPEFLTYFQNEAQLDKSGLPSDRFFAERPEGSVSTLKIQRTQQEDSAVYLCASSFTEITGELFFGEGSRLTVL.

This clone was counted a single time. The chain couples TRBV2 to TRBJ1-5; the D gene is possibly TRBD1 (5 bases). V was clipped by 7 bases and J by 0 bases, with 10 bases between them. The CDR3 has 14 amino acids. Per germline, CDR1 SNHLY and CDR2 FYNNEI. The CDR3 DNA reads as TGTGCCAGCACTGGGGCCCATAGCAATCAGCCCCAGCATTTT. Protein sequence: CASTGAHSNQPQHF.

The chain joins TRBV30 to TRBJ2-7; D is uncertain. The germline V gene has CDR1 GTSNPN and CDR2 SVGIG (reference sequence). V lost 5 bases and J 0 bases, leaving 8 bases between the germline ends. The CDR3 sequence is 12 residues long. The chain's CDR3 is CAWEESSYEQYF. The CDR3 bases are TGTGCCTGGGAAGAGAGCTCCTACGAGCAGTACTTC. Combining the CDR3 with reference TRBV30 and TRBJ2-7 gives the whole variable domain SQTIHQWPATLVQPVGSPLSLECTVEGTSNPNLYWYRQAAGRGLQLLFYSVGIGQISSEVPQNLSASRPQDRQFILSSKKLLLSDSGFYLCAWEESSYEQYFGPGTRLTVT.

V usage is TRBV4-1 and J usage is TRBJ1-4; no clear D gene. The CDR3 contains 16 residues. The germline V gene has CDR1 MGHRA and CDR2 YSYEKL. V was clipped by 0 bases and J by 1 base, with 9 bases between them. The CDR3 nucleotides are TGCGCCAGCAGCCAAGATAGCCGGGGAACTAATGAAAAACTGTTTTTT. Protein product: CASSQDSRGTNEKLFF.

The rearrangement joins TRBV28 to TRBJ2-5; D possibly corresponds to TRBD2 (6 bases). Germline V gene sequence: CDR1 MDHEN, CDR2 SYDVKM. V was clipped by 10 bases and J by 5 bases, with 20 bases between them. There are 14 residues in the CDR3. CDR3 in DNA: TGTGCCACCTCCTATGCGGGGCAGGTGGAGACCCAGTACTTC. Its translation: CATSYAGQVETQYF.

Only a few counts were recorded for this clone. V usage is TRBV13 and J usage is TRBJ2-7, with no clear D. CDR1 and CDR2 from the germline V gene are PRHDT and FYEKMQ (reference sequence). The CDR3 contains 15 residues. Trimming took off 4 bases at V and 0 bases at J, with 13 bases between the two ends. This chain's CDR3 is CASSSPGRISYEQYF. The DNA of the CDR3 is TGTGCCAGCAGCTCCCCCGGCAGGATCTCCTACGAGCAGTACTTC.